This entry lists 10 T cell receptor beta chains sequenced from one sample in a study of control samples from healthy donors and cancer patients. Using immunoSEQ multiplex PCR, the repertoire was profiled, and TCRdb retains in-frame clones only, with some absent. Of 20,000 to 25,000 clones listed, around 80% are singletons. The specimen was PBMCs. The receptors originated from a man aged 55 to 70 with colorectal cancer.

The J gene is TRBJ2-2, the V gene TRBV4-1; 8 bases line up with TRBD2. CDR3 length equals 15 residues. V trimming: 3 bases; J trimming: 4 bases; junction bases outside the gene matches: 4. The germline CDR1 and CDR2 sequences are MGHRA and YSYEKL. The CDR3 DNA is TGCGCCAGCAGCCACCGGGGGGGTTCCACCGGGGAGCTGTTTTTT. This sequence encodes CASSHRGGSTGELFF.

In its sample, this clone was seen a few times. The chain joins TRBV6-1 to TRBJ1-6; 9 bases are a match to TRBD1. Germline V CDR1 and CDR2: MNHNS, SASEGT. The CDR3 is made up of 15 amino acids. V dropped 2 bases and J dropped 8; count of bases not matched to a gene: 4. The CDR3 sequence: CASSEITGGYSPLHF. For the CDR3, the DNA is TGTGCCAGCAGTGAAATAACAGGGGGCTATTCACCCCTCCACTTT.

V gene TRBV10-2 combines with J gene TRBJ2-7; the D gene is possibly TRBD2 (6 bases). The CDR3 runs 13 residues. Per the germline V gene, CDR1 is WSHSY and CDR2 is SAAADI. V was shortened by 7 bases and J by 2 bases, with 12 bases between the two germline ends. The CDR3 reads CASTSTRAYEQYF. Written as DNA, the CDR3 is TGCGCCAGCACCTCGACTAGAGCCTACGAGCAGTACTTC.

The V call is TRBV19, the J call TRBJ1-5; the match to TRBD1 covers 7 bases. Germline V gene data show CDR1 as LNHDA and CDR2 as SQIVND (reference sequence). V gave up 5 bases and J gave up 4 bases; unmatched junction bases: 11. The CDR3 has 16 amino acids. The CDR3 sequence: CASSLRGTVINQPQHF. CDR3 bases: TGTGCCAGTAGTCTCCGGGGGACAGTCATTAATCAGCCCCAGCATTTT.

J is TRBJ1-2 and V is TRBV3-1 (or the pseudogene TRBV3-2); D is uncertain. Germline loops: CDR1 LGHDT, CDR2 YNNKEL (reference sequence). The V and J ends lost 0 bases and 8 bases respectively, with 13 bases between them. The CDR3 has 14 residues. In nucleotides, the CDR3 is TGTGCCAGCAGCCAAGAGGGTAGACAATCCGGCTACACCTTC. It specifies CASSQEGRQSGYTF.

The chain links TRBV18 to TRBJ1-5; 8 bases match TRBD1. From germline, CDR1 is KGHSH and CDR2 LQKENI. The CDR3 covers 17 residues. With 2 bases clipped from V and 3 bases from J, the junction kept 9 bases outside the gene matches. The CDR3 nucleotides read TGTGCCAGCTCACCAGATCCCCGGACAGGGTTCAATCAGCCCCAGCATTTT. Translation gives CASSPDPRTGFNQPQHF. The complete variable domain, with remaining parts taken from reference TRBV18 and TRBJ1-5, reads NAGVMQNPRHLVRRRGQEARLRCSPMKGHSHVYWYRQLPEEGLKFMVYLQKENIIDESGMPKERFSAEFPKEGPSILRIQQVVRGDSAAYFCASSPDPRTGFNQPQHFGDGTRLSIL.

CDR3 loop: CASSPTGAEKLFF. The CDR3 DNA sequence: TGTGCCAGCAGCCCGACAGGGGCTGAAAAACTGTTTTTT. The chain links TRBV5-4 to TRBJ1-4, with 8 bases fitting TRBD1. The V gene end was trimmed by 4 bases and the J gene end by 7 bases; junction bases not matched to a gene: 3. CDR1 is SGHNT, CDR2 YYREEE, per germline (reference sequence). The CDR3 sequence is 13 residues long.

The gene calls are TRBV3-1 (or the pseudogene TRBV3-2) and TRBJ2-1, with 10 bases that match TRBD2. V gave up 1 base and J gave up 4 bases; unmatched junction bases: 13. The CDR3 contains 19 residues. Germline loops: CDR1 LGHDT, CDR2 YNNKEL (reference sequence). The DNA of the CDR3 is TGTGCCAGCAGCCAAGGGCAGCGGGGGGGCCGCTCCCAGTACAATGAGCAGTTCTTC. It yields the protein CASSQGQRGGRSQYNEQFF.

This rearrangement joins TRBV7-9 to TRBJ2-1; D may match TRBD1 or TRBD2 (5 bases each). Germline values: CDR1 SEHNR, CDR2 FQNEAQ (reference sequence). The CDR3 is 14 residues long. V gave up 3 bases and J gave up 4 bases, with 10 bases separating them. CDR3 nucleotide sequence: TGTGCCAGCAGCTTCCCAGGGAGTTACAATGAGCAGTTCTTC. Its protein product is CASSFPGSYNEQFF.

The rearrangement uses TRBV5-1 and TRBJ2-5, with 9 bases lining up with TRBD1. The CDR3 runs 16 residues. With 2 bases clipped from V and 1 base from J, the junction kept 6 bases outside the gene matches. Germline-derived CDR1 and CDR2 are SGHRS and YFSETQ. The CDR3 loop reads CASSFQGQGLQETQYF. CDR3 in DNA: TGCGCCAGCAGCTTTCAGGGACAGGGTCTCCAAGAGACCCAGTACTTC.